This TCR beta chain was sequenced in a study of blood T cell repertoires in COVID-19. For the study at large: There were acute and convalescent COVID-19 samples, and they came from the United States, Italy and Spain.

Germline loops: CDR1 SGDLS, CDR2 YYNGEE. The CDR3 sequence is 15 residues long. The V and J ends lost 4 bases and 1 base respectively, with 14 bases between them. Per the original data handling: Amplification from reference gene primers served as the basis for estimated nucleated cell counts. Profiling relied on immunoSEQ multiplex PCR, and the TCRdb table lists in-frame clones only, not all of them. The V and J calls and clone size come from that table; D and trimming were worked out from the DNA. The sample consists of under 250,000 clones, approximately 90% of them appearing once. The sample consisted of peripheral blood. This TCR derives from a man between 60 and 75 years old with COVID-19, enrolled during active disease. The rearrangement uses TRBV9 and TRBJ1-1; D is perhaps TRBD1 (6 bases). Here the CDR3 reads CASSPRRDTNTEAFF. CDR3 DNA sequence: TGTGCCAGCAGCCCTCGACGGGACACGAACACTGAAGCTTTCTTT.